Listed here are 25 T cell receptor beta chains from one sample, sequenced in a study of blood T cell repertoires in COVID-19. Using immunoSEQ multiplex PCR, the repertoire was profiled, and TCRdb retains in-frame clones only, with some absent. This table holds about 340,000 clones, over 70% found once. Sequenced sample: peripheral blood. The receptor set was obtained from a man under 40 with active or convalescent COVID-19.

V gene TRBV28 combines with J gene TRBJ2-7; a weak D match, TRBD1 (6 bases). The CDR3 loop spans 14 amino acids. Germline CDR1 MDHEN, CDR2 SYDVKM. Trimming took 5 bases from V and 2 from J, leaving 13 bases between them. The CDR3 nucleotides read TGTGCCAGCAGTACAGGGTTGGGGACCTACGAGCAGTACTTC. Translated: CASSTGLGTYEQYF.

The sample holds one count of this clone. V usage is TRBV20-1 and J usage is TRBJ1-2; no reliable D call. Germline CDR1 and CDR2: DFQATT and SNEGSKA (reference sequence). CDR3 length: 11 amino acids. The CDR3 coding sequence is TGCAACTCAACGGGGTCCTATGGCTACACCTTC. Protein: CNSTGSYGYTF.

V usage is TRBV5-1 and J usage is TRBJ1-6; unclear D gene. V was shortened by 0 bases and J by 6 bases, with 10 bases between the two germline ends. CDR1 SGHRS and CDR2 YFSETQ come from the germline V gene. This CDR3 spans 15 amino acids. The CDR3 reads CASSLGLAGNSPLHF. Here the CDR3 DNA reads TGCGCCAGCAGCTTGGGACTGGCGGGTAATTCACCCCTCCACTTT. Looking up the rest from reference TRBV5-1 and TRBJ1-6 gives the full variable domain: KAGVTQTPRYLIKTRGQQVTLSCSPISGHRSVSWYQQTPGQGLQFLFEYFSETQRNKGNFPGRFSGRQFSNSRSEMNVSTLELGDSALYLCASSLGLAGNSPLHFGNGTRLTVT.

On this clone: The same CDR3 can be traced to other DNA sequences in this sample. The CDR3 coding sequence is TGTGCCAGCAGTTCAGGGGGCCACGGCTACACCTTC. Its protein product is CASSSGGHGYTF. V is TRBV12-3 or TRBV12-4 and J is TRBJ1-2; 8 bases map to TRBD1. J lost 8 bases, V lost 4 bases, and 3 bases had no gene match. This CDR3 is 12 amino acids long.

CDR3 region: CASSQEGGRGPQHF. Here the CDR3 DNA reads TGCGCCAGCAGCCAAGAGGGGGGTAGGGGGCCCCAGCATTTT. The genes are TRBV4-1 and TRBJ1-5; perhaps TRBD1 as D (5 bases). Trimming stripped 0 bases from V and 9 bases from J, with 12 bases between. The CDR3 runs 14 residues. Per germline, CDR1 MGHRA and CDR2 YSYEKL.

V gene TRBV7-2 combines with J gene TRBJ2-1, with D maybe TRBD2 (5 bases). Trimming removed 0 bases at V and 7 bases at J, with 19 bases between. CDR3 size: 17 residues. The V gene's germline CDR1 is SGHTA and CDR2 FQGNSA. The CDR3: CASSLASGRSVSNEQFF. In DNA form, the CDR3 reads TGTGCCAGCAGCTTAGCGAGTGGGAGAAGCGTCTCTAATGAGCAGTTCTTC.

This clone turned up a few times. This chain links TRBV15 with TRBJ1-6; 8 bases agree with TRBD1. CDR3 length equals 16 residues. V lost 3 bases, J lost 4 bases, and 5 bases stayed unmatched. Germline CDR1 and CDR2: LNHNV and YYDKDF (reference sequence). The CDR3 nucleotides are TGTGCCACCAGCAGGAGACAGGGGACTTATAATTCACCCCTCCACTTT. This gives the protein CATSRRQGTYNSPLHF. The full variable domain, completed using reference TRBV15 and TRBJ1-6, is DAMVIQNPRYQVTQFGKPVTLSCSQTLNHNVMYWYQQKSSQAPKLLFHYYDKDFNNEADTPDNFQSRRPNTSFCFLDIRSPGLGDTAMYLCATSRRQGTYNSPLHFGNGTRLTVT.

This clone occurred many times. The genes are TRBV7-9 and TRBJ1-2; 7 nucleotides line up with TRBD1. Germline V gene sequence: CDR1 SEHNR, CDR2 FQNEAQ (reference sequence). The length of the CDR3 is 13 residues. The V and J ends lost 11 bases and 5 bases, in that order; junction bases with no gene match: 11. CDR3 region: CAGEDTGEYGYTF. CDR3 in DNA: TGTGCCGGGGAAGACACAGGGGAGTATGGCTACACCTTC.

This clone was seen once. V and J are TRBV6-5 and TRBJ1-6; no definite D call. From germline, CDR1 is MNHEY and CDR2 SVGAGI. CDR3 length: 12 residues. The germline V and J ends were trimmed by 7 bases and 5 bases, with 6 bases remaining between them. The CDR3 region has the DNA TGTGCCAGCAAAGAGGATAATTCACCCCTCCACTTT. Translated, it gives CASKEDNSPLHF.

This rearrangement joins TRBV11-2 to TRBJ2-1; D is undetermined. This CDR3 has 14 amino acids. The germline V gene encodes CDR1 SGHAT and CDR2 FQNNGV. V gave up 1 base and J gave up 6 bases, with 10 bases separating them. The CDR3 DNA is TGTGCCAGCAGCTTAGCGGTAAAGAGCAATGAGCAGTTCTTC. Translation: CASSLAVKSNEQFF.

The chain has TRBV23-1 and TRBJ1-2; tentative D call: TRBD1 (5 bases). TRBV23-1 is classed as an ORF, of uncertain function. This CDR3 contains 17 residues. V was cut by 2 bases and J by 2 bases, with 18 bases left in between. The CDR3 DNA reads TGCGCCAGCAGTCAAAACTATTCAGGGCCGACAAACTATGGCTACACCTTC. Its translation: CASSQNYSGPTNYGYTF.

V usage is TRBV3-1 (or the pseudogene TRBV3-2) and J usage is TRBJ2-7, with D tentatively TRBD1 (6 bases). The CDR3 length is 14 residues. V was trimmed by 4 bases and J by 4 bases, leaving 14 bases between them. Per the germline V gene, CDR1 is LGHDT and CDR2 is YNNKEL (reference sequence). In nucleotides, the CDR3 is TGTGCCAGCAGCCCGAGGGACACCAAATACGAGCAGTACTTC. It encodes CASSPRDTKYEQYF.

The chain joins TRBV28 to TRBJ2-3; 9 nucleotides align to TRBD2. This CDR3 is 16 amino acids long. The V segment lost 5 bases and the J segment 2 bases; nucleotides outside the gene matches: 8. The V gene's germline CDR1 is MDHEN and CDR2 SYDVKM. DNA for the CDR3: TGTGCCAGCAGTAATTTGGGACTAGCAATCACAGATACGCAGTATTTT. It yields the protein CASSNLGLAITDTQYF.

This clone has a single count. The sample holds other DNA sequences that translate to the same CDR3. This chain uses TRBV3-1 (or the pseudogene TRBV3-2) with TRBJ1-5; D possibly corresponds to TRBD1 (5 bases). Germline V CDR1 and CDR2: LGHDT, YNNKEL (reference sequence). Deletions cut 3 bases from V and 7 bases from J, with 10 bases between. CDR3 length: 13 residues. CDR3 in DNA: TGTGCCAGCAGCCAGGGAAGGGGACAGCCCCAGCATTTT. This translates into CASSQGRGQPQHF.

The gene calls are TRBV24-1 and TRBJ2-1; 9 bases match TRBD1. Germline CDR1 and CDR2: KGHDR and SFDVKD. V dropped 4 bases and J dropped 12; count of bases not matched to a gene: 12. The CDR3 runs to 15 residues. CDR3 sequence: CATSEPGTGSSVQFF. CDR3 DNA sequence: TGTGCCACCAGTGAACCCGGGACAGGGTCTTCGGTGCAGTTCTTC.

The chain uses TRBV6-5 and TRBJ1-2, with TRBD1 identical over 7 bases. From germline, CDR1 is MNHEY and CDR2 SVGAGI. This CDR3 region has 14 residues. V was pared by 3 bases and J by 7 bases, with 8 bases of the junction left unmatched. DNA of the CDR3: TGTGCCAGCAGTTATTCTGACAGGGTAACTGGCTACACCTTC. Residues: CASSYSDRVTGYTF.

This rearrangement joins TRBV4-2 to TRBJ1-4; no reliable D call. Germline V gene sequence: CDR1 LGHNA, CDR2 YNFKEQ. This CDR3 has 15 residues. V was clipped by 4 bases and J by 6 bases, with 15 bases between them. The CDR3 here is CASSPGGYEDEKLFF. The CDR3 region has the DNA TGTGCCAGCAGCCCGGGCGGGTACGAAGATGAAAAACTGTTTTTT.

The genes are TRBV18 and TRBJ1-2; TRBD1 is a possible D gene (6 bases). The CDR3 covers 11 residues. Germline V lookup: CDR1 KGHSH, CDR2 LQKENI. V dropped 5 bases and J dropped 8 bases, with 9 bases sitting between them. The CDR3 loop reads CASSNREGYTF. The CDR3 region has the DNA TGTGCCAGCTCAAACAGGGAGGGCTACACCTTC.

The chain is built from TRBV11-3 and TRBJ1-4; D gene ambiguous. CDR1 and CDR2 from the germline V gene are SGHNT and YENEEA. Deletions cut 2 bases from V and 4 bases from J, with 14 bases between. This CDR3 has 16 residues. CDR3 amino acids: CASSLNAAEVNEKLFF. CDR3 in DNA: TGTGCCAGCAGCTTAAATGCCGCAGAAGTTAATGAAAAACTGTTTTTT.

This clone is a singleton in its sample. The chain combines TRBV4-2 with TRBJ2-7, with D possibly being TRBD2 (5 bases). This CDR3 is built from 16 residues. V was trimmed by 1 base and J by 3 bases, leaving 16 bases between them. The germline V gene encodes CDR1 LGHNA and CDR2 YNFKEQ. This chain's CDR3 is CASSQVPSPEFYEQYF. The CDR3 DNA sequence: TGTGCCAGCAGCCAAGTCCCTAGCCCGGAATTCTACGAGCAGTACTTC.

This clone was seen at least ten times. The chain uses TRBV29-1 and TRBJ2-1; perhaps TRBD2 as D (5 bases). Trimming left V 5 bases short and J 7 bases short, with 21 bases between. Germline V gene data show CDR1 as SQVTM and CDR2 as ANQGSEA. This CDR3 has 15 residues. The CDR3 loop is CSVLRSRYRGNEQFF. Here the CDR3 DNA reads TGCAGCGTTCTACGTTCGAGATATCGGGGAAATGAGCAGTTCTTC.

This chain joins TRBV7-9 and TRBJ2-3; 8 nucleotides agree with TRBD2. Losses at the gene ends were 2 bases for V and 2 bases for J; bases not matched to a gene: 12. The CDR3 sequence is 18 residues long. Germline V CDR1 and CDR2: SEHNR, FQNEAQ (reference sequence). The CDR3 loop reads CASSLPGGASSYTDTQYF. The CDR3 DNA reads as TGTGCCAGCAGCTTACCGGGAGGGGCTAGCAGTTACACAGATACGCAGTATTTT.

A few counts support this clone. J is TRBJ1-1 and V is TRBV6-5, with D possibly TRBD1 on 5 matching bases. Germline values: CDR1 MNHEY, CDR2 SVGAGI. V lost 2 bases and J 8 bases, leaving 12 bases between the germline ends. This CDR3 is 13 amino acids long. The CDR3 protein is CASSYLRGGEAFF. In DNA, the CDR3 is TGTGCCAGCAGTTACCTCCGCGGGGGAGAAGCTTTCTTT.

The chain combines TRBV5-8 with TRBJ2-7, with D possibly TRBD2 on 6 matching bases. This CDR3 spans 15 amino acids. Germline assignment: CDR1 SGHTS and CDR2 YDEGEE. V lost 3 bases, J lost 6 bases, and 19 bases lay in between. CDR3 sequence: CASSSPRREGSEQYF. The CDR3 coding sequence is TGTGCCAGCAGCTCTCCTAGGCGGGAAGGGAGCGAGCAGTACTTC.

V usage is TRBV6-6 and J usage is TRBJ1-2; possible D gene TRBD1, 6 bases. CDR1 is MNHNY, CDR2 SVGAGI, per germline (reference sequence). V gave up 8 bases and J gave up 7 bases, with 20 bases separating them. The CDR3 sequence is 14 residues long. In DNA form, the CDR3 reads TGTGCCAGCGTCGGGGGGCGGATAAAATTTGGCTACACCTTC. It specifies CASVGGRIKFGYTF.